This is a list of T cell receptor beta chains from one sample in a study of blood T cells in healthy people across ages. TCRdb recomputed calls from the 5' RACE reads with MiXCR, one row per CDR3 protein. The table records 1.5 million to 2 million distinct CDR3 sequences, around half of them present only once. Material for sequencing was blood. These receptors were taken from a woman between 40 and 50 years old in good health. The CDR3 runs from the conserved cysteine through the conserved F or W. A D gene is named only where the DNA matches it firmly. A row's size may be missing; if present it is once, few, many or a size class.

>TRBV12-3/TRBV12-4|TRBJ1-2|few|TRBD1
TGTGCCAGCAGAGGGCCGGGACAGAACTATGGCTACACCTTC
CASRGPGQNYGYTF
>TRBV3-1|TRBJ2-5|.|TRBD2
TGTGCCAGCACCCTAGCGGGGGGGCCGGGGCAGACCCAGTACTTC
CASTLAGGPGQTQYF
>TRBV9|TRBJ2-1|few|.
TGTGCCAGCAGCTCGGACTCCCAGCAGTTCTTC
CASSSDSQQFF
>TRBV12-3/TRBV12-4|TRBJ1-2|once|TRBD1
TGTGCCAGCAGGTCCGGGGCAGGGGGCGCGAATGGCTACACCTTC
CASRSGAGGANGYTF
>TRBV27|TRBJ1-5|.|.
TGTGCCAGCAGCCCCGGCCTTACCCAGCCCCAGCATTTT
CASSPGLTQPQHF
>TRBV7-2|TRBJ2-6|few|.
TGTGCCAGCAGCTTAAGACGAGGGGCCAACGTCCTGACTTTC
CASSLRRGANVLTF
>TRBV12-3/TRBV12-4|TRBJ1-2|few|.
TGTGCCAGCAGTTCCGGAGGAATCGATGGCTACACCTTC
CASSSGGIDGYTF
>TRBV29-1|TRBJ1-2|.|TRBD1
TGCAGCGTTGGGGACAGGGGCAGGGGCTACACCTTC
CSVGDRGRGYTF
>TRBV7-9|TRBJ2-7|once|TRBD1
TGTGCCAGCAGCCCGATAGGGACAGCTCCCTACGAGCAGTACTTC
CASSPIGTAPYEQYF
>TRBV20-1|TRBJ2-7|.|.
TGCAGTGCTAGAGATCCCCTGCGGAAGCAGTACTTC
CSARDPLRKQYF
>TRBV5-1|TRBJ2-1|.|.
TGCGCCAGCAGCTTGGTTATGACAGCGGAGTGGTCCTACAATGAGCAGTTCTTC
CASSLVMTAEWSYNEQFF
>TRBV6-2/TRBV6-3|TRBJ1-2|once|.
TGTGCCAACACCCCGTATGAGAGCTATGGCTACACCTTC
CANTPYESYGYTF
>TRBV20-1|TRBJ2-3|few|TRBD2
TGCAGTGCTACAAGGCGGGGGACAGATACGCAGTATTTT
CSATRRGTDTQYF
>TRBV5-1|TRBJ2-7|few|.
TGCGCCAGCAGCTTGGGGGGGAACGAGTACTTC
CASSLGGNEYF
>TRBV6-2/TRBV6-3|TRBJ2-3|.|TRBD1
TGTGCCAGCAGCCCTGGTTTCGTACAGGGGGACACAGATACGCAGTATTTT
CASSPGFVQGDTDTQYF
>TRBV20-1|TRBJ1-1|.|.
TGCAGTGCTACCCCAGCGGGGAACACTGAAGCTTTCTTT
CSATPAGNTEAFF
>TRBV6-6|TRBJ1-2|few|.
TGTGCCAGCAGTTCAGGACAGCAATATGGCTACACCTTC
CASSSGQQYGYTF
>TRBV20-1|TRBJ2-1|.|TRBD1
TGCAGTGCTACCCCCCGGACAGGGAACTACAATGAGCAGTTCTTC
CSATPRTGNYNEQFF
>TRBV5-1|TRBJ2-1|few|TRBD2
TGCGCCAGCGCGGGACTAGTCGGTTACAATGAGCAGTTCTTC
CASAGLVGYNEQFF
>TRBV29-1|TRBJ1-2|few|.
TGCAGCGTCTTAGACATTAACTATGGCTACACCTTC
CSVLDINYGYTF
>TRBV6-1|TRBJ2-1|.|TRBD1
TGTGCCAGCAGAGAGGACAGGGCAGGCAATGAGCAGTTCTTC
CASREDRAGNEQFF
>TRBV20-1|TRBJ2-7|.|TRBD2
TGCAGTGCTACTCCCGCGGGTCGTGCGGGCGGGGGTGACTCCTACGAGCAGTACTTC
CSATPAGRAGGGDSYEQYF
>TRBV13|TRBJ2-1|.|TRBD1
TGTGCCAGCAGCTTAGCTTTCGAACAGGGGCCCTACAATGAGCAGTTCTTC
CASSLAFEQGPYNEQFF
>TRBV29-1|TRBJ2-1|few|TRBD2
TGCAGCGTTGGGACTAGCGGGGGGTCCTACAATGAGCAGTTCTTC
CSVGTSGGSYNEQFF
>TRBV12-3/TRBV12-4|TRBJ1-2|few|.
TGTGCCACTCTTACGGGGGCCAACTATGGCTACACCTTC
CATLTGANYGYTF
>TRBV20-1|TRBJ2-7|.|.
TGCAGTGCTGGAGATACCCGGACACGGAGCTCCTACGAGCAGTACTTC
CSAGDTRTRSSYEQYF
>TRBV9|TRBJ2-7|.|TRBD1
TGTGCCAGCAGCGGGGGGAGGACAGGGTCCTACGAGCAGTACTTC
CASSGGRTGSYEQYF
>TRBV10-3|TRBJ2-5|few|.
TGTGCCATCATTGGGGAGAAAGAGACCCAGTACTTC
CAIIGEKETQYF
>TRBV20-1|TRBJ1-3|.|.
TGCAGTGCTAGAGATGCCCGGCGGATCTCTGGAAACACCATATATTTT
CSARDARRISGNTIYF
>TRBV7-9|TRBJ1-2|.|.
TGTGCCAGCAGCCCCAAAGGTCCGGCCTATGGCTACACCTTC
CASSPKGPAYGYTF
>TRBV27|TRBJ2-3|few|.
TGTGCCAGCAGCCCAGCTCGGAGGGGGCTCCGCACAGATACGCAGTATTTT
CASSPARRGLRTDTQYF
>TRBV6-5|TRBJ2-5|.|.
TGTGCCAGCAGGGGATATGGGCGCGGGGCGCAAGAGACCCAGTACTTC
CASRGYGRGAQETQYF
>TRBV5-1|TRBJ1-4|.|.
TGCGCCAGCAGACATACGCAAGGAAAACTGTTTTTT
CASRHTQGKLFF